Detailed here is one TCR beta chain. There is no known antigen for this receptor. No base qualities exist here, and no much larger clone lies one base off it. RNA was extracted using the RNeasy kit, and 0.5 to 1 microgram was reverse transcribed with random hexamers. The immunoSEQ multiplex PCR assay, covering 54 Vbeta and 13 Jbeta segments, was used to amplify TCR beta CDR3 regions. PCR amplification bias was corrected using a synthetic template baseline for primer optimization and computational correction. The published analysis was carried out like this. Reads were assigned to V, D and J genes according to IMGT and analyzed in immunoSEQ Analyzer, with only productive sequences retained. Clonality was calculated as one minus the Shannon entropy normalized by log2 of the number of productive unique sequences. For each patient and control, public and private clones were evaluated among the 100 most prevalent clones. Susac-specific clones were defined as absent from healthy and MS cohorts, over a thousand published viral clones and other ImmuneACCESS disease sequences. In-frame beta chains were kept once TCRdb had trimmed the public reads at Q25 with fastp and called clones with MiXCR. Identical CDR3 protein sequences are pooled into one entry, listed with their most common genes and DNA. The V and J calls, along with clone size, are taken from TCRdb and not from the paper's own processing. In all, the sample holds about 210,000 distinct CDR3 sequences, and approximately 94% of those were seen once. Approximately 0.15% of the sample comes from the top ten.

This sample is part of a study of CD8 T cells in Susac syndrome (dated 2019 in TCRdb). Concerning the study at large: Among the Susac syndrome patients who were sequenced, clinically active disease was present in six and clinical remission was observed in fewer than 10. At the time of blood withdrawal, Susac syndrome patients were either therapy-naive, taking corticosteroids (with some also receiving IVIg), or on IVIg alone. The study used repertoire sequencing to test whether antigen drove CD8+ T cell activation and differentiation in Susac syndrome.

What the research found in general, with its limitations: The number of individuals in the TCR sequencing and HLA analysis was recognized as being relatively small. No clonal expansion was detected in the CD4+ T cell repertoire of Susac syndrome patients.

V is pared back by 3 bases and J by 0 bases, with 5 bases lying between the germline termini. Taken from the germline V gene (reference sequence), the CDR1 and CDR2 loops are SEHNR and FQNEAQ. The CDR3 measures 14 amino acids from cysteine to phenylalanine. The entry retains the CDR3 DNA only, 42 bases that are in frame from base 1. Peripheral blood CD8+ and CD4+ T cells from healthy donors, Susac syndrome patients and multiple sclerosis patients were profiled by high-throughput TCR beta sequencing. The Susac syndrome patients fulfilled recently defined diagnostic criteria for definite or probable disease. Bulk CD8+ and CD4+ T cells were purified by magnetic negative isolation, whereas CD8+ TEMRA cells were enriched by FACS. Blood was collected in EDTA tubes and processed within 24 hours, with PBMCs isolated through density gradient centrifugation. PBMCs intended for TCR sequencing were frozen in liquid nitrogen and were later thawed in a 37 degrees C water bath. A purity of at least 90% was achieved for sorted or isolated CD4+, CD8+ and CD8+ TEMRA cells.

The sequence joins TRBV7-9 to TRBJ2-2; no D gene can be assigned with confidence. This receptor was taken from a human donor with Susac syndrome. The sample taken for sequencing was CD4+ T cells from PBMCs. The encoded CDR3 is CASSFTTNTGELFF. The nucleotide sequence reads TGTGCCAGCAGCTTTACAACGAACACCGGGGAGCTGTTTTTT.